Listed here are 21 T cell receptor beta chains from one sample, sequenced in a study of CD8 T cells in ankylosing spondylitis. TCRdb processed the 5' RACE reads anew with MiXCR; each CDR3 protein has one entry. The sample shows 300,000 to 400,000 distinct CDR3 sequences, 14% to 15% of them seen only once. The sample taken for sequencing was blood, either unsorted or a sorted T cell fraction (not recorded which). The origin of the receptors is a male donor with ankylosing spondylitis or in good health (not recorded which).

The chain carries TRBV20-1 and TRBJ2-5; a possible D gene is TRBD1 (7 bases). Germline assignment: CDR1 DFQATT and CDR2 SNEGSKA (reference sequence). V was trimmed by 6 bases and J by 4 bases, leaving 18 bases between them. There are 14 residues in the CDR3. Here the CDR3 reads CSAIGGQGGETQYF. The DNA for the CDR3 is TGCAGTGCCATCGGAGGGCAGGGGGGAGAGACCCAGTACTTC.

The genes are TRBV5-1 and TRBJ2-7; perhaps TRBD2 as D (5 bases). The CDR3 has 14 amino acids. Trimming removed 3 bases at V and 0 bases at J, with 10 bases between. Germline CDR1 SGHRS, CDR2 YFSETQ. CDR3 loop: CASSSPLDSYEQYF. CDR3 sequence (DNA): TGCGCCAGCAGCTCCCCACTAGACTCCTACGAGCAGTACTTC. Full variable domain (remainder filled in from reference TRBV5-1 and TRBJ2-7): KAGVTQTPRYLIKTRGQQVTLSCSPISGHRSVSWYQQTPGQGLQFLFEYFSETQRNKGNFPGRFSGRQFSNSRSEMNVSTLELGDSALYLCASSSPLDSYEQYFGPGTRLTVT.

The CDR3 spells CASSSHQGGSSEQFF. The CDR3 region has the DNA TGTGCCAGCAGCTCCCACCAGGGCGGGAGTAGTGAGCAGTTCTTC. V is TRBV11-2 and J is TRBJ2-1, with 7 nucleotides matching TRBD2. The germline V gene has CDR1 SGHAT and CDR2 FQNNGV. The CDR3 is 15 amino acids. V lost 4 bases, J lost 9 bases, and 12 bases stayed unmatched. Based on the CDR3 plus reference TRBV11-2 and TRBJ2-1, the full variable domain is EAGVAQSPRYKIIEKRQSVAFWCNPISGHATLYWYQQILGQGPKLLIQFQNNGVVDDSQLPKDRFSAERLKGVDSTLKIQPAKLEDSAVYLCASSSHQGGSSEQFFGPGTRLTVL.

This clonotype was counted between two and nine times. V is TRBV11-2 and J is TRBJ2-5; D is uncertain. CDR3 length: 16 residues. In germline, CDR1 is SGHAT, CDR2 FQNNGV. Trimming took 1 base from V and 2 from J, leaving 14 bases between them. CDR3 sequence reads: CASSLGEALPQETQYF. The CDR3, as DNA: TGTGCCAGCAGCTTAGGAGAGGCCCTCCCTCAAGAGACCCAGTACTTC.

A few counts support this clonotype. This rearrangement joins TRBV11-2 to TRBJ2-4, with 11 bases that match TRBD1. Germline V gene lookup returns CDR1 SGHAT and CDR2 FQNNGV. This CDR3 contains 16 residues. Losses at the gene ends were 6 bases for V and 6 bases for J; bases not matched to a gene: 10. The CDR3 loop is CASSFKPGQGGNIQYF. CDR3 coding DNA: TGTGCCAGCAGTTTCAAGCCGGGACAGGGGGGAAACATTCAGTACTTC.

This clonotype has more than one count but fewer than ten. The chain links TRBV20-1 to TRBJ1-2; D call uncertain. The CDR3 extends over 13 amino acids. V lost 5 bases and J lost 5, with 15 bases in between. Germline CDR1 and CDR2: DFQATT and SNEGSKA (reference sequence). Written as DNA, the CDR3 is TGCAGTGCTGGGGAAGGGTCGGTGTATGGCTACACCTTC. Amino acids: CSAGEGSVYGYTF.

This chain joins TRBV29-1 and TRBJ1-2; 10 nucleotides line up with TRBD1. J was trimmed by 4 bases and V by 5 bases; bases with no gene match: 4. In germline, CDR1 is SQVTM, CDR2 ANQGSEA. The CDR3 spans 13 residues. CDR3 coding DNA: TGCAGCGTTCGGGACAGGGGTGGCTATGGCTACACCTTC. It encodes CSVRDRGGYGYTF.

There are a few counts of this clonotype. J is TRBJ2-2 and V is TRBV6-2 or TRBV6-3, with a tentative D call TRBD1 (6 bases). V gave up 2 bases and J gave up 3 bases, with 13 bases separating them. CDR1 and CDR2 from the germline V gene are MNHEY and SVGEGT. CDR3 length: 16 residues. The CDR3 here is CASSYRPQGHTGELFF. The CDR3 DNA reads TGTGCCAGCAGTTACCGGCCACAGGGTCACACCGGGGAGCTGTTTTTT.

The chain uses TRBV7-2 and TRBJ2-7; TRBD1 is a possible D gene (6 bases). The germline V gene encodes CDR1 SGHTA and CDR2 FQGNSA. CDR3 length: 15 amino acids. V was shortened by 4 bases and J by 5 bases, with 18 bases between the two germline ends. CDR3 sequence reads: CASSSSQGVRDEQYF. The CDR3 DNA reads TGTGCCAGCAGCTCATCACAGGGAGTCCGGGACGAGCAGTACTTC.

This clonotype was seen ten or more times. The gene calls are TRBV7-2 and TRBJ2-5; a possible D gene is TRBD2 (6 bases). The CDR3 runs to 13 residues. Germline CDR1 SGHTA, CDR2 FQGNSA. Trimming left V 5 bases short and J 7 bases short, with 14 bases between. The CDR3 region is CASSAGILGTQYF. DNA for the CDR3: TGTGCCAGCAGCGCGGGGATCCTAGGGACCCAGTACTTC.

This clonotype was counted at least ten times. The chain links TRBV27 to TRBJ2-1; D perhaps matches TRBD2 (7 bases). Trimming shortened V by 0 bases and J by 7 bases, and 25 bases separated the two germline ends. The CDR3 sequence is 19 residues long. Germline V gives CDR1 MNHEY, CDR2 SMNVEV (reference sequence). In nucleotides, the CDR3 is TGTGCCAGCAGTTTATCGACCATAAGTCTAGGGGGGGCGCGGAATGAGCAGTTCTTC. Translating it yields CASSLSTISLGGARNEQFF.

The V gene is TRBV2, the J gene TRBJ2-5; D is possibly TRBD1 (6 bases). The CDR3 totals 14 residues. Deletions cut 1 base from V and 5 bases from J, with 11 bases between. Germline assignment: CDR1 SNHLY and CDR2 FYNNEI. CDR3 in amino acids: CASSEEGGLETQYF. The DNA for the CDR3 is TGTGCCAGCAGTGAAGAAGGGGGTCTGGAGACCCAGTACTTC.

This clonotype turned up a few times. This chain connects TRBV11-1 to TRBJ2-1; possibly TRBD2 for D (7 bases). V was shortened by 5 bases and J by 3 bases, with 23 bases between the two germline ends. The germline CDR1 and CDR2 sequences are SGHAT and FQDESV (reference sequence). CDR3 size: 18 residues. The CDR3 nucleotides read TGTGCCAGCAGCCCTGTAGGGGGGGGGGACAAGGTCTACAATGAGCAGTTCTTC. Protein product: CASSPVGGGDKVYNEQFF.

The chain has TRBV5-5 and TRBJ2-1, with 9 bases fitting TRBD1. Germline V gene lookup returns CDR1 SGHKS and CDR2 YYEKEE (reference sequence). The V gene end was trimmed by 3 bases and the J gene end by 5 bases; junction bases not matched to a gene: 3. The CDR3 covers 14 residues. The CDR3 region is CASSWDRDNNEQFF. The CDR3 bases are TGTGCCAGCAGCTGGGACAGGGATAACAATGAGCAGTTCTTC. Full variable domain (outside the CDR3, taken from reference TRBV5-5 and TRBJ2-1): DAGVTQSPTHLIKTRGQQVTLRCSPISGHKSVSWYQQVLGQGPQFIFQYYEKEERGRGNFPDRFSARQFPNYSSELNVNALLLGDSALYLCASSWDRDNNEQFFGPGTRLTVL.

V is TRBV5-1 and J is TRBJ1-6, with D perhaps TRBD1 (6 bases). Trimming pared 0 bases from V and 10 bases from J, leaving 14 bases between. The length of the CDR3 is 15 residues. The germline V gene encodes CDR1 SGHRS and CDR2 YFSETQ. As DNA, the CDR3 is TGCGCCAGCAGCTTGGCACAGGGTGAAGGATCACCCCTCCACTTT. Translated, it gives CASSLAQGEGSPLHF.

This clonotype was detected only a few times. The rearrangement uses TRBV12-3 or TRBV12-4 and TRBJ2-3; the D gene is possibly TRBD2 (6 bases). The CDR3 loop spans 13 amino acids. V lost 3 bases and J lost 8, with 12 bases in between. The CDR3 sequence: CASSFLGLSTQYF. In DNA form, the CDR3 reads TGTGCCAGCAGTTTCCTCGGACTATCTACGCAGTATTTT.

CDR3 DNA sequence: TGCAGTGTTTGTCTAGCGGACACAGATACGCAGTATTTT. It codes for CSVCLADTDTQYF. The genes are TRBV20-1 and TRBJ2-3, with 7 positions matching TRBD2. The germline CDR1 and CDR2 sequences are DFQATT and SNEGSKA (reference sequence). The junction had 6 bases not matched to a gene; V was cut back by 7 bases and J by 2 bases. The CDR3 extends over 13 amino acids.

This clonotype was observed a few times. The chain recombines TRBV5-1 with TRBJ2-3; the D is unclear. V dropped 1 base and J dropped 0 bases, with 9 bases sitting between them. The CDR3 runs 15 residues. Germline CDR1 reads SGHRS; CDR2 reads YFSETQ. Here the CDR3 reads CASSLRAPSTDTQYF. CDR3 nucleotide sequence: TGCGCCAGCAGCTTGCGGGCGCCTAGCACAGATACGCAGTATTTT.

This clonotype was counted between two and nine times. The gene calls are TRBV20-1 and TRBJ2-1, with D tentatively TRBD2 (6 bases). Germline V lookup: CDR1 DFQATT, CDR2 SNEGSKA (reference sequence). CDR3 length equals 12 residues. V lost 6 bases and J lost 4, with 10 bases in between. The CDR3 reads CSATGSYNEQFF. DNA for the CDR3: TGCAGTGCCACCGGGAGTTACAATGAGCAGTTCTTC.

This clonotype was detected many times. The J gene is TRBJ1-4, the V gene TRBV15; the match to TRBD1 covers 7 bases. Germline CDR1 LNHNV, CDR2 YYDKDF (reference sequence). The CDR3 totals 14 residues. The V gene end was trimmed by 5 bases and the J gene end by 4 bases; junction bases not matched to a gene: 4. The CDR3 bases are TGTGCCACCAGCCCACAGGGGAATAATGAAAAACTGTTTTTT. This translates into CATSPQGNNEKLFF.

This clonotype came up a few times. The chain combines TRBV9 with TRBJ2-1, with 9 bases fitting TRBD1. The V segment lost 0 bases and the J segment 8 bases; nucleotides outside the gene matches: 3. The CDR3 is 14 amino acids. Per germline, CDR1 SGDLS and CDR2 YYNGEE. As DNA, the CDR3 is TGTGCCAGCAGCGTAGAAGGGACAGGGTATGAGCAGTTCTTC. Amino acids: CASSVEGTGYEQFF.